Below, 16 T cell receptor beta chains from the same sample are listed, as sequenced in a study of T cells in Graves' hyperthyroidism and ophthalmopathy. RNA transcripts gave rise to amplified TCR beta CDR3 regions. Researchers ran a first-round RT-PCR on the TCR CDR3 using the HTBI primer set. From the multiplex PCR reads, TCRdb called clonotypes with MiXCR, one entry per CDR3 protein. This sample has more than 300,000 distinct CDR3 sequences; 15% to 20% occur once, and the top ten carry less than 45%. What was sequenced was blood. The receptors come from a man younger than 30 with Graves' ophthalmopathy.

Worth noting for this clonotype: Since a much larger clone is just one base distant, this may be a read error. The chain has TRBV11-2 and TRBJ2-2, with D possibly TRBD2 on 7 matching bases. Germline assignment: CDR1 SGHAT and CDR2 FQNNGV. The CDR3 is 17 residues long. CDR3 DNA: TGTGCCAACAGCTTAGATCCGGGGGGCGGCGGCACCGGGGAGCTGTTTTTT. This sequence encodes CANSLDPGGGGTGELFF.

This clonotype occurred many times. The chain carries TRBV12-3 or TRBV12-4 and TRBJ1-2; D is ambiguous. The CDR3 has 14 amino acids. V lost 2 bases and J lost 6, with 13 bases in between. The CDR3 protein is CASSLSGSANGYTF. As DNA, the CDR3 is TGTGCCAGCAGTTTATCGGGGTCGGCCAATGGCTACACCTTC.

This clonotype was counted at least ten times. The rearrangement links TRBV5-6 to TRBJ1-3; unclear D gene. Germline CDR1 reads SGHDT; CDR2 reads YYEEEE. Trimming shortened V by 4 bases and J by 4 bases, and 9 bases separated the two germline ends. The CDR3 loop spans 13 amino acids. CDR3 residues: CASSNDFGNTIYF. CDR3 sequence (DNA): TGTGCCAGCAGCAACGATTTCGGAAACACCATATATTTT.

This clonotype was detected only a few times. This chain connects TRBV5-8 to TRBJ1-5; TRBD1 agrees at 10 bases. Germline CDR1 reads SGHTS; CDR2 reads YDEGEE. Trimming removed 5 bases from V and 3 bases from J; junction bases left unmatched: 11. The CDR3 runs to 17 residues. The CDR3 DNA reads as TGTGCCAGCAGTCGGCTAAGACAGGGGGCGGCCAATCAGCCCCAGCATTTT. Translated, it gives CASSRLRQGAANQPQHF.

In its sample, this clonotype was seen a few times. V is TRBV6-2 or TRBV6-3 and J is TRBJ2-3, with D possibly TRBD2 on 6 matching bases. V was shortened by 0 bases and J by 6 bases, with 10 bases between the two germline ends. This CDR3 spans 14 amino acids. Germline assignment: CDR1 MNHEY and CDR2 SVGEGT. The CDR3 region has the DNA TGTGCCAGCAGTTACTCGAGTGCGGGGGATACGCAGTATTTT. Translating it yields CASSYSSAGDTQYF.

The chain joins TRBV13 to TRBJ2-1, with a weak D call TRBD2 (7 bases). Trimming removed 6 bases from V and 4 bases from J, with 10 bases in between. Germline V gene data show CDR1 as PRHDT and CDR2 as FYEKMQ (reference sequence). This CDR3 region has 13 residues. The CDR3 reads CASRRGRYNEQFF. The CDR3 DNA follows: TGTGCCAGCAGGCGGGGGCGGTACAATGAGCAGTTCTTC.

J is TRBJ2-2 and V is TRBV15; 7 positions agree with TRBD1. The CDR3 loop spans 15 amino acids. In germline, CDR1 is LNHNV, CDR2 YYDKDF (reference sequence). J was trimmed by 3 bases and V by 5 bases; bases with no gene match: 6. This CDR3 is CATSPRDSHTGELFF. CDR3 DNA: TGTGCCACCAGCCCACGGGACAGCCACACCGGGGAGCTGTTTTTT.

Regarding this clonotype: This may be a read error: a much more frequent sequence differs by one nucleotide. This chain joins TRBV5-1 and TRBJ2-1; D might be TRBD1 or TRBD2, each matching 5 bases. Germline-derived CDR1 and CDR2 are SGHRS and YFSETQ. The length of the CDR3 is 16 residues. V gave up 4 bases and J gave up 9 bases, with 23 bases separating them. CDR3 DNA: TGCGCCAGCAGCCCCCCGACCGGGACCGGAGGAGCTGAGCAGTTCTTC. Residues: CASSPPTGTGGAEQFF. The full variable domain, rest sourced from reference TRBV5-1 and TRBJ2-1, is KAGVTQTPRYLIKTRGQQVTLSCSPISGHRSVSWYQQTPGQGLQFLFEYFSETQRNKGNFPGRFSGRQFSNSRSEMNVSTLELGDSALYLCASSPPTGTGGAEQFFGPGTRLTVL.

J is TRBJ1-2 and V is TRBV27; D not resolved. Germline loops: CDR1 MNHEY, CDR2 SMNVEV (reference sequence). The V and J ends lost 5 bases and 1 base respectively, with 14 bases between them. The CDR3 is made up of 15 amino acids. Here the CDR3 reads CASSPQEFINYGYTF. The DNA of the CDR3 is TGTGCCAGCAGTCCGCAGGAATTTATTAACTATGGCTACACCTTC.

The rearrangement links TRBV5-6 to TRBJ2-1, with a weak D call TRBD1 (5 bases). Per the germline V gene, CDR1 is SGHDT and CDR2 is YYEEEE. This CDR3 has 12 amino acids. V lost 2 bases and J 7 bases, leaving 7 bases between the germline ends. The CDR3 region is CASSFNRNEQFF. The CDR3 nucleotides are TGTGCCAGCAGCTTCAACAGGAATGAGCAGTTCTTC.

The chain has TRBV7-3 and TRBJ2-7, with 9 bases fitting TRBD1. With V trimmed by 3 bases and J by 2 bases, 5 bases remained unmatched. CDR1 and CDR2 from the germline V gene are SGHTA and FQGTGA. This CDR3 contains 15 residues. The CDR3 DNA reads TGTGCCAGCAGCTTGGGACAGGGTGGTCCCTACGAGCAGTACTTC. This sequence encodes CASSLGQGGPYEQYF.

This chain joins TRBV27 and TRBJ2-1; no clear D gene. The CDR3 totals 14 residues. The V end was cut by 9 bases, the J end by 0 bases, with 12 bases between. The germline CDR1 and CDR2 sequences are MNHEY and SMNVEV (reference sequence). CDR3: CASTLSSSYNEQFF. The CDR3 DNA follows: TGTGCCAGTACCCTATCCAGCTCCTACAATGAGCAGTTCTTC.

In this sample, this clonotype turned up many times. The chain combines TRBV6-1 with TRBJ1-4; perhaps TRBD1 as D (5 bases). Looked up from germline, CDR1 is MNHNS and CDR2 is SASEGT. CDR3 length: 13 residues. The V end lost 10 bases, the J end lost 8 bases, and 17 bases lay between the germline ends. DNA for the CDR3: TGTGCCATCCTCGGGGGAGGAGGCGAAAAACTGTTTTTT. It is translated as CAILGGGGEKLFF.

Many counts were recorded for this clonotype. V is TRBV12-3 or TRBV12-4 and J is TRBJ1-1; D unresolved. V shed 2 bases and J shed 4 bases, with 8 bases lying between them. CDR3 length: 13 residues. CDR3 residues: CASSLIKGTEAFF. Here the CDR3 DNA reads TGTGCCAGCAGTTTAATTAAGGGCACTGAAGCTTTCTTT.

This clonotype was counted a few times. CDR3 nucleotide sequence: TGTGCCAGCAGCTTAGTGGCAGGGTCGATGAATGGCTACACCTTC. Its translation is CASSLVAGSMNGYTF. The J gene is TRBJ1-2, the V gene TRBV13; possible D gene TRBD1, 5 bases. This CDR3 comprises 15 residues. V gave up 1 base and J gave up 6 bases, with 15 bases separating them. Germline V gene sequence: CDR1 PRHDT, CDR2 FYEKMQ (reference sequence).

This clonotype was detected a few times. The gene calls are TRBV18 and TRBJ1-1, with a weak D call TRBD1 (5 bases). Germline V CDR1 and CDR2: KGHSH, LQKENI. This CDR3 spans 12 amino acids. V shed 3 bases and J shed 7 bases, with 9 bases lying between them. The CDR3, as DNA: TGTGCCAGCTCACCGCGGGGCCTTGAAGCTTTCTTT. Residues: CASSPRGLEAFF.